This entry lists 5 T cell receptor beta chains sequenced from one sample in a study of blood T cells in healthy people across ages. Next came a second PCR, run for about 7 to 12 cycles, which used a sample-barcoded 5' primer along with a J-beta primer mix. TCRdb independently ran MiXCR on the 5' RACE reads; one entry per CDR3 protein. The repertoire holds some 640,000 distinct CDR3 sequences, with approximately 30% as singletons. The sequenced material came from blood. The source of these receptors is a woman of 80 years or more in good health.

Concerning this clonotype itself: A much larger clone is a single base away; this may be a read error. The chain combines TRBV3-1 with TRBJ2-5; a possible D gene is TRBD1 (6 bases). V lost 3 bases and J lost 11, with 25 bases in between. This CDR3 has 16 amino acids. CDR1 LGHDT and CDR2 YNNKEL come from the germline V gene (reference sequence). CDR3 DNA: TGTGCCAGCAGCCATACCGGGACGCTAAGGGGGAATGAGCAGTACTTC. This sequence encodes CASSHTGTLRGNEQYF.

This clonotype occurred many times. The rearrangement uses TRBV10-3 and TRBJ1-2, with 9 bases matching TRBD1. V shed 6 bases and J 3 bases; nucleotides not matched to a gene: 5. The CDR3 is made up of 14 amino acids. Germline CDR1 and CDR2: ENHRY and SYGVKD. CDR3 sequence reads: CAISPDRGYYGYTF. CDR3 DNA: TGTGCCATCAGCCCGGACAGGGGTTACTATGGCTACACCTTC.

This clonotype was detected a few times. The chain recombines TRBV6-5 with TRBJ1-5; D possibly corresponds to TRBD1 (6 bases). Trimming took off 0 bases at V and 7 bases at J, with 10 bases between the two ends. This CDR3 has 14 residues. CDR1 and CDR2 (germline): MNHEY, SVGAGI. The CDR3 region is CASSYSRGGQPQHF. CDR3 DNA: TGTGCCAGCAGTTACTCCAGGGGTGGCCAGCCCCAGCATTTT.

The gene calls are TRBV7-9 and TRBJ2-5; D is undetermined. Germline-derived CDR1 and CDR2 are SEHNR and FQNEAQ (reference sequence). This CDR3 comprises 14 residues. With 1 base removed from V and 4 bases from J, the gap between germline ends came to 10 bases. The CDR3 nucleotides are TGTGCCAGCAGCTTAGATGGGTCGGGAGAGACCCAGTACTTC. Residues: CASSLDGSGETQYF.

The chain has TRBV20-1 and TRBJ1-4; no clear D. The V end lost 5 bases, the J end lost 0 bases, and 19 bases lay between the germline ends. CDR1 is DFQATT, CDR2 SNEGSKA, per germline (reference sequence). The CDR3 is made up of 17 amino acids. CDR3 region: CSAPRATSGSTNEKLFF. The CDR3 bases are TGCAGTGCTCCACGGGCTACCTCTGGCTCAACTAATGAAAAACTGTTTTTT.